This TCR beta chain comes out of a study of blood T cell repertoires in COVID-19. Study-wide background: Sample material is recorded as cDNA or gDNA derived from T cells, B-cell-depleted T cells, or PBMCs.

The V end lost 3 bases, the J end lost 0 bases, and 14 bases lay between the germline ends. This CDR3 is 16 amino acids long. Per the germline V gene, CDR1 is SGHTA and CDR2 is FQGNSA. Clones were sequenced by immunoSEQ multiplex PCR, and TCRdb holds only the in-frame ones, with some missing. The table has around 94,000 clones, 85% to 90% seen once. The sequence was obtained from a man over 45 with active or convalescent COVID-19. The chain couples TRBV7-2 to TRBJ1-1; TRBD1 is a possible D gene (6 bases). The sample was peripheral blood. Here the CDR3 reads CASSFGTPTLNTEAFF. Written as DNA, the CDR3 is TGTGCCAGCAGCTTCGGGACACCTACTTTGAACACTGAAGCTTTCTTT.